One and the same sample provided the 11 T cell receptor beta chains below, sequenced in a study of blood T cell repertoires in COVID-19. Sequencing used immunoSEQ multiplex PCR; TCRdb keeps in-frame clones, though not all of them. The repertoire holds about 120,000 clones, with 81% as singletons. Material for sequencing was peripheral blood. The receptors shown here come from a human donor in a cohort sampled during active COVID-19.

The genes are TRBV5-1 and TRBJ2-5; a possible D gene is TRBD1 (9 bases). This CDR3 spans 17 amino acids. Looked up from germline, CDR1 is SGHRS and CDR2 is YFSETQ. The germline V and J ends were trimmed by 2 bases and 1 base, with 18 bases remaining between them. The CDR3 protein is CASSFAGGQGSQETQYF. CDR3 DNA sequence: TGCGCCAGCAGCTTCGCGGGGGGACAGGGATCCCAAGAGACCCAGTACTTC.

This chain's CDR3 is CASSPGETQYF. The CDR3 DNA follows: TGTGCCAGCAGCCCAGGGGAGACCCAGTACTTC. The gene calls are TRBV7-8 and TRBJ2-5, with D possibly TRBD1 on 5 matching bases. This CDR3 has 11 amino acids. The germline CDR1 and CDR2 sequences are SGHVS and FQNEAQ. Trimming took off 5 bases at V and 5 bases at J, with 6 bases between the two ends.

J is TRBJ1-4 and V is TRBV3-1 (or the pseudogene TRBV3-2); D possibly corresponds to TRBD1 (6 bases). The CDR3 sequence is 12 residues long. Germline CDR1 LGHDT, CDR2 YNNKEL (reference sequence). The germline V and J ends were trimmed by 0 bases and 13 bases, with 9 bases remaining between them. CDR3 sequence reads: CASSQDHRALFF. CDR3 bases: TGTGCCAGCAGCCAAGATCACAGGGCACTGTTTTTT.

The V call is TRBV7-6, the J call TRBJ2-7; 7 positions agree with TRBD2. The CDR3 is 14 residues long. V was pared by 2 bases and J by 5 bases, with 6 bases of the junction left unmatched. CDR1 and CDR2 (germline): SGHVS, FNYEAQ. The CDR3 DNA is TGTGCCAGCAGCTTACGGCGGGAGCGGGACGAGCAGTACTTC. It specifies CASSLRRERDEQYF.

The chain uses TRBV9 and TRBJ2-6; D remains unclear. The CDR3 is made up of 18 amino acids. Germline-derived CDR1 and CDR2 are SGDLS and YYNGEE. V was trimmed by 0 bases and J by 0 bases, leaving 13 bases between them. The CDR3 DNA is TGTGCCAGCAGCGTAGTAGCCAGAACTGACTCTGGGGCCAACGTCCTGACTTTC. This sequence encodes CASSVVARTDSGANVLTF.

This clone has just a few counts. The chain joins TRBV19 to TRBJ1-5; 11 bases are a match to TRBD1. The CDR3 runs 16 residues. Germline assignment: CDR1 LNHDA and CDR2 SQIVND (reference sequence). V trimming: 10 bases; J trimming: 7 bases; junction bases outside the gene matches: 15. The CDR3 is CATHTGGQGARQPQHF. The CDR3 DNA follows: TGTGCCACCCATACGGGAGGACAGGGGGCAAGGCAGCCCCAGCATTTT.

The chain recombines TRBV11-3 with TRBJ1-1; no clear D. This CDR3 spans 15 amino acids. Between the trimmed V and J ends, which lost 5 bases and 5 bases, there was a span of 18 bases. Per germline, CDR1 SGHNT and CDR2 YENEEA. The DNA of the CDR3 is TGTGCCAGCAGCCCAAATCTCATTTCCGCGACTGAAGCTTTCTTT. It codes for CASSPNLISATEAFF. Variable domain in full (rest from reference TRBV11-3 and TRBJ1-1): EAGVVQSPRYKIIEKKQPVAFWCNPISGHNTLYWYLQNLGQGPELLIRYENEEAVDDSQLPKDRFSAERLKGVDSTLKIQPAELGDSAVYLCASSPNLISATEAFFGQGTRLTVV.

The chain links TRBV24-1 to TRBJ2-2; 7 bases fit TRBD2. Unmatched junction bases numbered 10, after V lost 4 bases and J lost 6 bases. This CDR3 contains 16 residues. CDR1 is KGHDR and CDR2 is SFDVKD in the germline V gene. The CDR3 loop is CATSEAPGGSPGELFF. Written as DNA, the CDR3 is TGTGCCACCAGTGAAGCCCCGGGGGGAAGTCCCGGGGAGCTGTTTTTT.

This clone has more than one count but fewer than ten. The V gene is TRBV19, the J gene TRBJ2-6; possible D gene TRBD1, 6 bases. The CDR3 totals 16 residues. V dropped 4 bases and J dropped 0 bases, with 10 bases sitting between them. Germline CDR1 reads LNHDA; CDR2 reads SQIVND (reference sequence). The CDR3, as DNA: TGTGCCAGTAGTAGGGGACAAAACTCTGGGGCCAACGTCCTGACTTTC. Translated: CASSRGQNSGANVLTF.

This chain uses TRBV12-5 with TRBJ2-7; tentative D call: TRBD2 (6 bases). Deletions cut 3 bases from V and 4 bases from J, with 25 bases between. CDR1 and CDR2 from the germline V gene are LGHNT and FRNRAP. The CDR3 has 18 amino acids. CDR3 DNA: TGTGCTAGTGGTTTCCCTCTCGGCGGATTCCGTGCGGGATACGAGCAGTACTTC. Translated, it gives CASGFPLGGFRAGYEQYF.

This clone was counted a few times. V is TRBV3-1 (or the pseudogene TRBV3-2) and J is TRBJ2-7; D might be TRBD2 (6 bases). V dropped 2 bases and J dropped 3 bases, with 14 bases sitting between them. This CDR3 contains 15 residues. The germline V gene encodes CDR1 LGHDT and CDR2 YNNKEL (reference sequence). For the CDR3, the DNA is TGTGCCAGCAGCCAAAAACGGGAGCCTCTCTACGAGCAGTACTTC. It codes for CASSQKREPLYEQYF.